This TCR beta chain is from a study of T cells after posttransplantation cyclophosphamide. In the case of this clone: Its antigen is unknown.

The method was immunoSEQ multiplex PCR; TCRdb's version includes in-frame clones alone and lacks a portion of them. In the table there are about 36,000 clones, around four fifths of which are singletons. Study-level results: Tissue-infiltrating T cells from skin or gut overlapped little with blood T cells. Donor-recipient repertoire similarity was low at 1-2 months, rising over year one.

Trimming cost V 2 bases and J 5 bases, with 6 bases left between them. Germline lookup yields CDR1 LNHNV and CDR2 YYDKDF (reference sequence). The CDR3 is 13 amino acids. Cyclophosphamide on days +3 and +4 followed busulfan-fludarabine conditioning and a marrow graft. The V gene is TRBV15, the J gene TRBJ2-2; no firm D call. Source: CD4+ T cells sorted from blood, taken 1,700 to 2,000 days after a stem cell transplant with posttransplant cyclophosphamide. The receptor was isolated from a female patient in her thirties or forties who received an allogeneic stem cell transplant from a related donor, was CMV-positive, and had no GVHD. Some T cells could come from the graft donor. The CDR3 loop reads CATSRPVTGELFF. CDR3 nucleotide sequence: TGTGCCACCAGCAGACCGGTTACCGGGGAGCTGTTTTTT.